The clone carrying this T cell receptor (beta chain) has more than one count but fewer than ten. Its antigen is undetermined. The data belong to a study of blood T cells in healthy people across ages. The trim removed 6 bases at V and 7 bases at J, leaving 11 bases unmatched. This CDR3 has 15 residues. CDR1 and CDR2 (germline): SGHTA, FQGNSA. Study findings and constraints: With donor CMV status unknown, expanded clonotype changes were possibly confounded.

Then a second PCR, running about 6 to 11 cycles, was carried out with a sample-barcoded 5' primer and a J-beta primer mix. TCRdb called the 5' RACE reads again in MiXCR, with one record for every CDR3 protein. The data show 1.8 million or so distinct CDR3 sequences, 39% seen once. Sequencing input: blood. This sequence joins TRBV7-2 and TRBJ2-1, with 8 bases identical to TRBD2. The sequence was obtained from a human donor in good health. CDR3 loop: CASSPGGPRGNEQFF. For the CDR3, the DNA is TGTGCCAGCAGTCCGGGGGGGCCTCGTGGTAATGAGCAGTTCTTC.